This T cell receptor beta chain comes out of a study of CD8 T cells in ankylosing spondylitis. Generation of TCR beta libraries employed quantitative 5'-RACE incorporating molecular barcodes. TCRdb re-analysed the 5' RACE reads in MiXCR, keeping a single row per CDR3 protein. The repertoire holds some 350,000 distinct CDR3 sequences, over 12% seen once, with 1.1% in the top ten. There are 15 residues in the CDR3. V lost 6 bases and J lost 1, with 12 bases in between. CDR1 and CDR2 from the germline V gene are SNHLY and FYNNEI. This clonotype was counted between two and nine times. Its antigen remains unidentified. Study-wide findings and caveats: Disease-linked clones were found to be CD8+ and relatively rare in peripheral blood.

This sequence originates from a male donor with ankylosing spondylitis or in good health (not recorded which). Specimen: blood, either unsorted or a sorted T cell fraction (not recorded which). The V call is TRBV2, the J call TRBJ2-2; a weak D match, TRBD2 (5 bases). The CDR3 nucleotides are TGTGCCAGCAGGGTTGAGGGTTTGAACACCGGGGAGCTGTTTTTT. Translating gives CASRVEGLNTGELFF.